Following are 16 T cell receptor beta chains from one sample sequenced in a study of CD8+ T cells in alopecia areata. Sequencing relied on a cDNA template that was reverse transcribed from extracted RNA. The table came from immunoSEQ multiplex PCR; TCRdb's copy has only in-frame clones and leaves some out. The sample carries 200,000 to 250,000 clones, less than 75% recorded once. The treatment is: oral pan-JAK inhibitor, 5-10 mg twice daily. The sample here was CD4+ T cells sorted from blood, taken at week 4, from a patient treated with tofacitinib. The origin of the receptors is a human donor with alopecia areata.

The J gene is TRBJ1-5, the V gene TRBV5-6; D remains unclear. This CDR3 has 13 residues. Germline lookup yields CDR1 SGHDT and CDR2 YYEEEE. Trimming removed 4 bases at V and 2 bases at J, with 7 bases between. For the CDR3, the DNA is TGTGCCAGCAGCCACGCGGGCAATCAGCCCCAGCATTTT. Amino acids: CASSHAGNQPQHF.

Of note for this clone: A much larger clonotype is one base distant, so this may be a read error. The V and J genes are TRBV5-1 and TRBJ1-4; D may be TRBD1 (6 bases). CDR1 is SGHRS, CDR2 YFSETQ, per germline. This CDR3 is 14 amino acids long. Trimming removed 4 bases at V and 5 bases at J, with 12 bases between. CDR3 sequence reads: CASSPQGLNEKLFF. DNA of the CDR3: TGCGCCAGCAGCCCACAGGGATTAAATGAAAAACTGTTTTTT.

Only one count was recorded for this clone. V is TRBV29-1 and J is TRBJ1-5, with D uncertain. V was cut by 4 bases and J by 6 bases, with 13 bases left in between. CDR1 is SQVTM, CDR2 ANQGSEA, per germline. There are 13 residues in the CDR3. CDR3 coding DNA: TGCAGCGTTGCAGTTGGACTTAGTCAGCCCCAGCATTTT. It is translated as CSVAVGLSQPQHF.

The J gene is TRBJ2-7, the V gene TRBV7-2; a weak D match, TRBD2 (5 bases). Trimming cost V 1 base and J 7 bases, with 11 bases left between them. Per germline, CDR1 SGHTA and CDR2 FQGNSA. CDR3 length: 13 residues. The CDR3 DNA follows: TGTGCCAGCAGCTTAGAGGTAGGGAGAGAGCAGTACTTC. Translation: CASSLEVGREQYF.

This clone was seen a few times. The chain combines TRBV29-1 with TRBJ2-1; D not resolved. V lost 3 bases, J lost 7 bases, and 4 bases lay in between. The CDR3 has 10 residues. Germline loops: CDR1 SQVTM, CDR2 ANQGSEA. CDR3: CSVDRNEQFF. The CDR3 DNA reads TGCAGCGTTGATAGGAATGAGCAGTTCTTC.

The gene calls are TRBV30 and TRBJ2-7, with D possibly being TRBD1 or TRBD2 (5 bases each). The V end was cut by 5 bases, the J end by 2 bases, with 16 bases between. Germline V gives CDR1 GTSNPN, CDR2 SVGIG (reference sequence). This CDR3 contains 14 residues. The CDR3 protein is CAWGGTSGPYEQYF. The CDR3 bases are TGTGCCTGGGGTGGGACCTCCGGCCCCTACGAGCAGTACTTC.

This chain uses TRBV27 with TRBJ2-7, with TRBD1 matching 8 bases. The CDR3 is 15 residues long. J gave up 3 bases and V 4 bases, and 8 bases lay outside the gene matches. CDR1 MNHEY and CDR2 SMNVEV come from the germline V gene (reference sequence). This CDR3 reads CASSSWTGHGYEQYF. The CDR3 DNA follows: TGTGCCAGCAGTTCGTGGACAGGGCACGGCTACGAGCAGTACTTC.

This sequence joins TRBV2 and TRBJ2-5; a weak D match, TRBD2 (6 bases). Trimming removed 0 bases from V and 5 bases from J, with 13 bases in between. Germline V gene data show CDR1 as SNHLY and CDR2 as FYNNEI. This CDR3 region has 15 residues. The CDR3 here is CASSEAGGPGETQYF. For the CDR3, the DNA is TGTGCCAGCAGTGAAGCGGGGGGTCCCGGGGAGACCCAGTACTTC. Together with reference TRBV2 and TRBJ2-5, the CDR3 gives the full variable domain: EPEVTQTPSHQVTQMGQEVILRCVPISNHLYFYWYRQILGQKVEFLVSFYNNEISEKSEIFDDQFSVERPDGSNFTLKIRSTKLEDSAMYFCASSEAGGPGETQYFGPGTRLLVL.

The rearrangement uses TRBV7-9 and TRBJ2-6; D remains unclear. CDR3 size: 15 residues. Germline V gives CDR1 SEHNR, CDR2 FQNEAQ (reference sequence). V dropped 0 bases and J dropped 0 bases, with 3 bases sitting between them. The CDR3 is CASSLAASGANVLTF. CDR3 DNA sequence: TGTGCCAGCAGCTTAGCCGCCTCTGGGGCCAACGTCCTGACTTTC.

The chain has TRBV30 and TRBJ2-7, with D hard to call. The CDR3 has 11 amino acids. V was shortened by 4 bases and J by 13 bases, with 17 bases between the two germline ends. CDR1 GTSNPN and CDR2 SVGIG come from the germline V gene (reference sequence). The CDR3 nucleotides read TGTGCCTGGAATAGCTGGGCCGGCATTTACTTC. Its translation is CAWNSWAGIYF.

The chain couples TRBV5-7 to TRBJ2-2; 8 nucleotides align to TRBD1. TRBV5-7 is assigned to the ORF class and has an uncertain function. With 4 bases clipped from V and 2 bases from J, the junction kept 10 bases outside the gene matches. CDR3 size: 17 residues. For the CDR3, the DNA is TGTGCCAGCAGCCCATTTTACGACAGGGGCAACACCGGGGAGCTGTTTTTT. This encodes CASSPFYDRGNTGELFF.

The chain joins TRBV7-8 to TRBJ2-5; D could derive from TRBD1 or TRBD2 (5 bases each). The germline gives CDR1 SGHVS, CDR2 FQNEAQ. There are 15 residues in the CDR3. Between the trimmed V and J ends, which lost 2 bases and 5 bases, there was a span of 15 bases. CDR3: CASSLTLGGGETQYF. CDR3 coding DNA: TGTGCCAGCAGCTTAACCCTTGGGGGTGGCGAGACCCAGTACTTC.

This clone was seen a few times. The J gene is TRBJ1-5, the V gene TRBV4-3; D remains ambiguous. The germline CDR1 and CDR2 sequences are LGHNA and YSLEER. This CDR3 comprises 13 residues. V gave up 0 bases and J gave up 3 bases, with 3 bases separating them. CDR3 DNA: TGCGCCAGCAGCCAAGAAATCAATCAGCCCCAGCATTTT. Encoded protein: CASSQEINQPQHF.

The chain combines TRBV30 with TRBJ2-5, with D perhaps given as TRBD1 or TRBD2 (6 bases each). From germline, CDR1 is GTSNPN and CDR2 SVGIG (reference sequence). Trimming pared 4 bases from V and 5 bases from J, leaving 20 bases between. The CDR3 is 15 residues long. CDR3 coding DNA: TGTGCCTGGACCCTGTCCGGAGGGGGTTTGGAGACCCAGTACTTC. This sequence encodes CAWTLSGGGLETQYF.

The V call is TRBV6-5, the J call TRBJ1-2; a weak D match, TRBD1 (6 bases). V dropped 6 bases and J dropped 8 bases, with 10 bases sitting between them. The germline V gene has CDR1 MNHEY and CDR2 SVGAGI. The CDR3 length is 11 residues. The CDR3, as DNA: TGTGCCAGCAGCGACGGACAGGGCTACACCTTC. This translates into CASSDGQGYTF.

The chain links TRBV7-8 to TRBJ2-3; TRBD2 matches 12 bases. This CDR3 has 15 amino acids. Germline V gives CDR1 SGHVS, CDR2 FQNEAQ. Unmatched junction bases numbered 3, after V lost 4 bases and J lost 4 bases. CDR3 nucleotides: TGTGCCAGCAGCTCTAGCGGGGGGGCCCCAGATACGCAGTATTTT. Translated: CASSSSGGAPDTQYF.